The clone carrying this TCR beta chain was observed a single time. CDR1 and CDR2 from the germline V gene are SNHLY and FYNNEI. V dropped 6 bases and J dropped 2 bases, with 9 bases sitting between them. The CDR3 extends over 13 amino acids. These data belong to a study of T cell changes during pregnancy in multiple sclerosis. The table came from immunoSEQ multiplex PCR; TCRdb's copy has only in-frame clones and leaves some out. The profile shows about 59,000 clones, less than 95% of them singletons. This TCR was sampled from a female donor with multiple sclerosis, enrolled in a pregnancy study. This material consisted of CD8+ T cells from peripheral blood mononuclear cells, taken after pregnancy. This chain uses TRBV2 with TRBJ2-3; weak D call: TRBD1 (6 bases). The CDR3 nucleotides are TGTGCCAGCAGGGACAGAGCCACAGATACGCAGTATTTT. This sequence encodes CASRDRATDTQYF.